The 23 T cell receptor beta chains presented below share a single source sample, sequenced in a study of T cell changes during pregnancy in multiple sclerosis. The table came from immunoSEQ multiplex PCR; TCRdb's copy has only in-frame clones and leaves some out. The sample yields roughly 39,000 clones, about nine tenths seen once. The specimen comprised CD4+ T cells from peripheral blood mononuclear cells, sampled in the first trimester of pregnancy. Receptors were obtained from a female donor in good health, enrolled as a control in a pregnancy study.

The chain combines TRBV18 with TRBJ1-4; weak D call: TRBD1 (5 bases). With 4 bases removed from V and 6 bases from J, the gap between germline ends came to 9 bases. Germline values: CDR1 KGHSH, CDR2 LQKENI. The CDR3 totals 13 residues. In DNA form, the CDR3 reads TGTGCCAGCTCACAGCAGGGCTATGAAAAACTGTTTTTT. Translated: CASSQQGYEKLFF.

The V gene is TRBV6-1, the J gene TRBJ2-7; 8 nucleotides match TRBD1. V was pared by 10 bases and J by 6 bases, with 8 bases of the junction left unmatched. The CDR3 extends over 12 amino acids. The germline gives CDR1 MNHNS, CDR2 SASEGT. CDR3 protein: CANRPTGGEQYF. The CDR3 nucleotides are TGTGCCAACCGACCCACAGGGGGCGAGCAGTACTTC.

CDR3 region: CASSPPGLRNTEAFF. The CDR3 DNA follows: TGTGCCAGCAGCCCCCCGGGACTCAGGAACACTGAAGCTTTCTTT. V usage is TRBV7-9 and J usage is TRBJ1-1; D perhaps matches TRBD1 (5 bases). CDR3 size: 15 residues. Germline V gene lookup returns CDR1 SEHNR and CDR2 FQNEAQ (reference sequence). Trimming took off 5 bases at V and 1 base at J, with 14 bases between the two ends.

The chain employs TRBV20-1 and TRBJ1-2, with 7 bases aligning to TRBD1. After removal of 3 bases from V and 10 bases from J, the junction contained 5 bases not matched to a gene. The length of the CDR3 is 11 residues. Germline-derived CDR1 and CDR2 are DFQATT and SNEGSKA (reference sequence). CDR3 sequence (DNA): TGCAGTGCTAGGGTCAGGGGGTCCTACACCTTC. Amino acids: CSARVRGSYTF.

This chain's CDR3 is CASSATLGAPTQYF. The CDR3 bases are TGTGCCAGCAGCGCGACCCTAGGGGCCCCTACGCAGTATTTT. The chain couples TRBV9 to TRBJ2-3, with D maybe TRBD1 (5 bases). This CDR3 is 14 amino acids long. Trimming removed 3 bases at V and 8 bases at J, with 16 bases between. From germline, CDR1 is SGDLS and CDR2 YYNGEE. The full variable domain, with the rest looked up from reference TRBV9 and TRBJ2-3, is DSGVTQTPKHLITATGQRVTLRCSPRSGDLSVYWYQQSLDQGLQFLIQYYNGEERAKGNILERFSAQQFPDLHSELNLSSLELGDSALYFCASSATLGAPTQYFGPGTRLTVL.

In DNA, the CDR3 is TGTGCCACCGCGTTCAGGGGACAGATTCTGAACACTGAAGCTTTCTTT. It codes for CATAFRGQILNTEAFF. The chain joins TRBV27 to TRBJ1-1; 7 positions agree with TRBD1. Per germline, CDR1 MNHEY and CDR2 SMNVEV (reference sequence). The J segment lost 0 bases and the V segment lost 10 bases, leaving 14 bases of the junction unmatched. The CDR3 totals 16 residues.

The CDR3 bases are TGTGCCAGCAGCGTAGCCTTCACCGGGGAGCTGTTTTTT. This gives the protein CASSVAFTGELFF. The chain joins TRBV9 to TRBJ2-2; unclear D gene. CDR3 length: 13 amino acids. Trimming took off 0 bases at V and 4 bases at J, with 4 bases between the two ends. Germline lookup yields CDR1 SGDLS and CDR2 YYNGEE.

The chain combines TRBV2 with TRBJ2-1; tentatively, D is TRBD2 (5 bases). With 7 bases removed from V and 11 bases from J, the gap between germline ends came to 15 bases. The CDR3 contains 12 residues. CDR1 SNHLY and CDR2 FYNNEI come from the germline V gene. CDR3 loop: CASTEDSRKQFF. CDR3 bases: TGTGCCAGCACCGAGGACTCCCGGAAGCAGTTCTTC.

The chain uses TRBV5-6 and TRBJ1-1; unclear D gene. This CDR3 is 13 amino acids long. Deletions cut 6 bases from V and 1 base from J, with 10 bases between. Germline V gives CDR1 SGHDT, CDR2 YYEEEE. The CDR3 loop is CASIGITNTEAFF. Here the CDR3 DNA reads TGTGCCAGCATCGGGATTACGAACACTGAAGCTTTCTTT.

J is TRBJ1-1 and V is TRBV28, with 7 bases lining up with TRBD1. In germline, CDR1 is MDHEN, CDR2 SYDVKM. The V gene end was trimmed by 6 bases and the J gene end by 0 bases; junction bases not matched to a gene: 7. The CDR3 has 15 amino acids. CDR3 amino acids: CASSPTGTVNTEAFF. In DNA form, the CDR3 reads TGTGCCAGCAGCCCCACCGGGACAGTGAACACTGAAGCTTTCTTT. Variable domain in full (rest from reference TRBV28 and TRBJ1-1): DVKVTQSSRYLVKRTGEKVFLECVQDMDHENMFWYRQDPGLGLRLIYFSYDVKMKEKGDIPEGYSVSREKKERFSLILESASTNQTSMYLCASSPTGTVNTEAFFGQGTRLTVV.

The CDR3 nucleotides are TGTGCCAGCAGTGATACCGGGGGGGGTTGGTCACCCCTCCACTTT. It translates to CASSDTGGGWSPLHF. V usage is TRBV6-1 and J usage is TRBJ1-6; D is perhaps TRBD1 (5 bases). Germline V lookup: CDR1 MNHNS, CDR2 SASEGT. The V end lost 3 bases, the J end lost 10 bases, and 16 bases lay between the germline ends. CDR3 length: 15 amino acids.

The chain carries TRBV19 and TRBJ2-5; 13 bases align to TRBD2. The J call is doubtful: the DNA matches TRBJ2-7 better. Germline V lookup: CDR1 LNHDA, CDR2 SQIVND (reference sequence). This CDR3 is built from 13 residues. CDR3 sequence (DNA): TGTGCCAGTAGGACTAGCGGGGGGCACGAGCAGTACTTC. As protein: CASRTSGGHEQYF.

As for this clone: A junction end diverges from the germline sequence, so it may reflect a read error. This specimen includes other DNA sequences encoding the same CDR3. Here the CDR3 reads CASSLSQGASTDTQYF. The DNA for the CDR3 is TGTGCCAGCAGTTTATCGCAGGGGGCCAGCACAGATACACAGTATTTT. The V gene is TRBV27, the J gene TRBJ2-3; 8 bases are shared with TRBD1. From germline, CDR1 is MNHEY and CDR2 SMNVEV (reference sequence). The CDR3 covers 16 residues.

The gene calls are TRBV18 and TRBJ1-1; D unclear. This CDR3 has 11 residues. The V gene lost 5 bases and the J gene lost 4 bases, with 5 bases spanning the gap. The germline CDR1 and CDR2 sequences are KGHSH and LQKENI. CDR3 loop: CASSFGTEAFF. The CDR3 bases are TGTGCCAGCTCATTCGGCACTGAAGCTTTCTTT.

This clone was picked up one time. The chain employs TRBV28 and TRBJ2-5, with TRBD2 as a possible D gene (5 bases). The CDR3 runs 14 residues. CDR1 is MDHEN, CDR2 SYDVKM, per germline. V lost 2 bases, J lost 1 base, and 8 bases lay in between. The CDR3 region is CASSLGLSQETQYF. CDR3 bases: TGTGCCAGCAGTTTAGGACTGAGCCAAGAGACCCAGTACTTC.

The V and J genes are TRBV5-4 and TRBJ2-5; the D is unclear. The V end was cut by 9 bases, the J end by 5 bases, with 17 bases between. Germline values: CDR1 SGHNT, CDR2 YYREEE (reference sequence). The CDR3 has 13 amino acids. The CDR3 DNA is TGTGCCACCCGGTTGGTGTCGAAGGAGACCCAGTACTTC. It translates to CATRLVSKETQYF.

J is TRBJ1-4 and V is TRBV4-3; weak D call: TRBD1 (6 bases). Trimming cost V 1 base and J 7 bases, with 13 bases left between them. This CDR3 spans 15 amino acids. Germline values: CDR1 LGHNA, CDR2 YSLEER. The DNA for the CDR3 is TGCGCCAGCAGCCAAGTAGTGGGGGCGGGTGAAAAACTGTTTTTT. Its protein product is CASSQVVGAGEKLFF.

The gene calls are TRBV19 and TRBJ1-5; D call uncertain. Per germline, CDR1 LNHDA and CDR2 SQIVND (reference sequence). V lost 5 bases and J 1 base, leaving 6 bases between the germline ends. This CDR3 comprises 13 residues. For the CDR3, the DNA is TGTGCCAGTAGTCGAGAGAGCAATCAGCCCCAGCATTTT. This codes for CASSRESNQPQHF.

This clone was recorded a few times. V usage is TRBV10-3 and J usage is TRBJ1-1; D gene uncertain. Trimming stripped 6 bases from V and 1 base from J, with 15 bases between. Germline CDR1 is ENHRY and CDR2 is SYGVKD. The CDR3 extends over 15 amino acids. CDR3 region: CAISDPGSPNTEAFF. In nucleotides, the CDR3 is TGTGCCATCAGCGACCCAGGATCGCCGAACACTGAAGCTTTCTTT.

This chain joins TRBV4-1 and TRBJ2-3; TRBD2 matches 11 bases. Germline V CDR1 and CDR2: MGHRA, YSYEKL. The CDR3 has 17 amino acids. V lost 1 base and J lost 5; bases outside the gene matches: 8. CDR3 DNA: TGCGCCAGCAGCCAAGTCTATAGCGGGGGGGCCTTAGATACGCAGTATTTT. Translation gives CASSQVYSGGALDTQYF.

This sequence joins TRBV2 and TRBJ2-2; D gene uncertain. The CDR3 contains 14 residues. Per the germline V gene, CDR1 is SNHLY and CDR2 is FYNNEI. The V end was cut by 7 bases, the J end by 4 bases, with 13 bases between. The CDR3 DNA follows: TGTGCCAGCAAACCGTCACATTCCACCGGGGAGCTGTTTTTT. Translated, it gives CASKPSHSTGELFF. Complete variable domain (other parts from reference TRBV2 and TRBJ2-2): EPEVTQTPSHQVTQMGQEVILRCVPISNHLYFYWYRQILGQKVEFLVSFYNNEISEKSEIFDDQFSVERPDGSNFTLKIRSTKLEDSAMYFCASKPSHSTGELFFGEGSRLTVL.

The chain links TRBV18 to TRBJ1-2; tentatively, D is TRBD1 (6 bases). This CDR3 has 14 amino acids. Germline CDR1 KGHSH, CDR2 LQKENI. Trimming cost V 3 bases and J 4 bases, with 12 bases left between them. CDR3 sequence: CASSPLTGIYGYTF. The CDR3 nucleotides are TGTGCCAGCTCACCTTTAACAGGGATCTATGGCTACACCTTC.

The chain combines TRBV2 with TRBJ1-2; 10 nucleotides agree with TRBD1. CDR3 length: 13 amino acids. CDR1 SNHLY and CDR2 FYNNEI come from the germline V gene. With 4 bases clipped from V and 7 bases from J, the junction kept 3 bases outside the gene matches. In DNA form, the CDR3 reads TGTGCCAGCAGTGGACAGGGGGCGCGTGGCTACACCTTC. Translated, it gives CASSGQGARGYTF.